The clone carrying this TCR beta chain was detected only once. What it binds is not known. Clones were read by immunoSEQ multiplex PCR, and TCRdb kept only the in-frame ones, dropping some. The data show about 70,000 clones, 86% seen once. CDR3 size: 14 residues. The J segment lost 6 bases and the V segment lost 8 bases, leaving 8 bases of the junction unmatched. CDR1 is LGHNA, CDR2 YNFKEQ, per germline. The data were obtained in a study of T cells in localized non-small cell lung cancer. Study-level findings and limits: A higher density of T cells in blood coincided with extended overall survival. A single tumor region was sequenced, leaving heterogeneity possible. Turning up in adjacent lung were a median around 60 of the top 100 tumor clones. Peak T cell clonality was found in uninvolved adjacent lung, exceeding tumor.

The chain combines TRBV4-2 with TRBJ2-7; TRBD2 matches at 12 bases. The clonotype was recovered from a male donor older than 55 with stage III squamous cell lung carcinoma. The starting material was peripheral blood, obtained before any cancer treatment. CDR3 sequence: CASGSSGGESEQYV. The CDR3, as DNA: TGTGCCAGCGGATCTAGCGGGGGGGAGTCCGAGCAGTACGTC.